This T cell receptor (beta chain) emerged from a study of blood T cells in healthy people across ages (dated by TCRdb to the mid-2010s). Regarding the research as a whole: In model experiments, template switching captured roughly one uniquely barcoded TCR beta cDNA molecule for every two T cells. The donors were divided into four age groups: young (average approximately 17 years), middle-aged (about 40), aged (approximately 59) and long-lived (roughly 82). To avoid experimental bias, donors of different ages were spread randomly across the sequencing lanes. Using deep sequencing normalized with unique cDNA molecular identifiers, the study measured how TCR beta repertoire diversity changes with age. The study analyzed two additional independent replicas of 1 million unique cDNA reads from the same blood draw for two donors, one aged 18 to 29 and one aged 80 or older.

This clonotype was counted many times. Its cognate antigen has yet to be identified. The input lacks base qualities; no much larger clone sits a single base away. The library came from 5' RACE. Sequenced using an Illumina HiSeq 2500. The second PCR ran for roughly 7 to 12 cycles and used a J-beta primer mix along with a sample-barcoded 5' primer. Each TCR beta cDNA molecule received a unique molecular identifier from a template-switch 5' adaptor carrying 12 random nucleotides. Each sample yielded at least 3 million CDR3-containing paired-end reads. First-strand cDNA synthesis was performed from all RNA using the Mint cDNA synthesis kit, with priming by a TRBC-specific oligonucleotide. All cDNA was treated with uracil-DNA glycosylase and then went through a first 18-cycle PCR with the universal primers M1SS and BC2_uni_R. Under the source paper's analysis protocol: Each sample was normalized by randomly selecting 1 million high-quality reads, each carrying a distinct molecular identifier. Reads sharing molecular identifiers were discarded rather than binned into consensus sequences. MiTCR, run with a Q25 quality threshold and the strictest error-elimination algorithm, handled CDR3 identification, clonotype clustering and error correction. A nonparametric unseen species model with Euler transformation was used to estimate a lower bound on total TCR beta diversity. TCRdb cleaned the public reads at Q25 with fastp, built clones with MiXCR and kept in-frame beta chains. Rows are combined by CDR3 protein, so each entry shows the most common genes and DNA. TCRdb, not the original authors, processed these V and J calls. Here the sample has approximately 810,000 distinct CDR3 sequences; around 30% occur a single time. The ten most abundant clones make up roughly 17% of the sample.

Points the paper makes about the study in general: Bulk unsorted PBMC profiling prevented conclusive comparison of naive and antigen-experienced compartments. The percentage of naive T cells measured by flow cytometry correlated strongly with observed TCR beta diversity. Observed TCR beta diversity per million T cells fell roughly linearly with age, and a significant reduction was already apparent by age approximately 40. Total diversity estimates from one million sequenced T cells were considered lower bounds and underestimates. Donor CMV infection status was unknown, potentially confounding age-related changes in expanded clonotypes. Compared with the aged group, the long-lived group had more naive CD4+ T cells, fewer expanded clones and increased TCR diversity, suggesting age selection.

Systemically healthy Caucasian individuals from Russia, 39 in total and aged roughly 6 to 100 years, were included as donors. Roughly 9.5 milliliters of peripheral blood were drawn from each donor into EDTA-treated Vacutainer tubes. Ficoll-Paque density-gradient centrifugation was used to isolate PBMCs, with at least 6 million obtained per sample. Trizol reagent was used to extract total RNA from PBMCs, with at least 5.5 micrograms per sample. The percentages of naive CD45RAhigh/CD27high T cells were determined by flow cytometry on a PBMC aliquot from every donor. The CDR3, from cysteine to phenylalanine, totals 16 residues. This entry keeps only the CDR3 DNA: 48 bases, framed from base 1. The junction shows trimming of 5 bases on V and 1 base on J, and the gene matches do not reach 10 bases of it.

The V and J segments used are TRBV12-3 or TRBV12-4 and TRBJ2-5; TRBD2 lines up with 7 middle nucleotides. The source is a woman over 75 in good health. Sequenced input: blood. At the DNA level, the sequence is TGTGCCAGCAGTCCCTTAGCGGGTCCCTCCCAAGAGACCCAGTACTTC. This translates into CASSPLAGPSQETQYF.